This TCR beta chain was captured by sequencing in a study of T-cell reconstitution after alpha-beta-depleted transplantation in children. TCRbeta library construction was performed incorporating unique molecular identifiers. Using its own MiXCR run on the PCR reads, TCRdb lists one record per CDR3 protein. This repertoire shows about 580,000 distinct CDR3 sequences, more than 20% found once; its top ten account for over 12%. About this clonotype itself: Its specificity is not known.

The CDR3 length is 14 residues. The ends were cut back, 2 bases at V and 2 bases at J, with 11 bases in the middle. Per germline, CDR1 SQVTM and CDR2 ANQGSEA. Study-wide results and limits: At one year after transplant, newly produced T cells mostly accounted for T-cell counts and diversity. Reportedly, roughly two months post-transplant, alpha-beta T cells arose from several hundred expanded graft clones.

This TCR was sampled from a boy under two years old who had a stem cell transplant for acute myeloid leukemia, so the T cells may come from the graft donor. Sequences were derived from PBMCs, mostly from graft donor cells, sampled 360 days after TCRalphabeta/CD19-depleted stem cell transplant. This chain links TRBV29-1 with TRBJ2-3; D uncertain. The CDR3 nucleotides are TGCAGCGTTGAAAGTGGTCTGACCACAGATACGCAGTATTTT. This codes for CSVESGLTTDTQYF.